This T cell receptor (beta chain) was found in a study of CXCR3-negative and CXCR3-positive naive CD8 T cells. Turning to the study itself: Total TRB output reached 120 million to 150 million reads, about 1.5 +/- 0.3 million per library. General observations from the study: Each naive subset displayed comparably high diversity, whereas memory CD8+ cells displayed much lower diversity. CXCR3-expressing naive cells carried TRB CDR3s more hydrophobic than those of CXCR3-negative naive cells.

The CDR3 extends over 12 amino acids. Germline CDR1 is SQVTM and CDR2 is ANQGSEA. In regard to this clonotype: Antigen specificity is unknown.

Investigators sorted each CD8+ T cell subset in triplicate, taking around 330,000 cells each time. Naive CD8+ T cells showed a CD45RO-CCR7+CD27+CD95- phenotype. Via 5' RACE with UMI labels, TRB cDNA libraries were prepared. One entry per CDR3 protein, without DNA, is what TCRdb gives after re-calling the 5' RACE reads. This sample's clone table lists 150,000 to 170,000 distinct CDR3 sequences. Sequencing input: naive CXCR3+ CD8+ T cells from blood. Indicated subset: CD45RO-CCR7+CD27+CD95- naive CD8+ T cells expressing CXCR3 (TNR3+). This chain connects TRBV29-1 to TRBJ2-7; TCRdb returns TRBD1, unconfirmable since there is no DNA. The sequence was obtained from a human donor in good health. Some clones in this sample may be carry-over from other donors' samples. This CDR3 is CSVLGGSGEQYF.